A selection of T cell receptor beta chains follows, all from one sample in a study of Tregs in tolerant kidney transplant recipients. Sequencing used immunoSEQ multiplex PCR; TCRdb keeps in-frame clones, though not all of them. The data contain around 98,000 clones, under 95% of them singletons. The sample consisted of CD4+ T cells from blood, taken before the transplant. The receptors derive from a human donor who received a combined kidney and bone marrow transplant. The CDR3 runs from the conserved cysteine through the conserved F or W. A D gene is named only where the DNA matches it firmly. Expanded clones get a size class; other rows say once, few or many, or leave the size out.

clone_size d_call j_call v_call cdr3_nt cdr3_aa
. . TRBJ1-1 TRBV18 TGTGCCAGCTCTCGCGGGGGGAACACTGAAGCTTTCTTT CASSRGGNTEAFF
. . TRBJ1-1 TRBV5-4 TGTGCCTTTTCAAGGGTCGGGGTTGGGACTGAAGCTTTCTTT CAFSRVGVGTEAFF
. . TRBJ2-2 TRBV6-5 TGTGCCAGCAGTCTAGACTACACCGGGGAGCTGTTTTTT CASSLDYTGELFF
. TRBD1 TRBJ2-2 TRBV5-1 TGCGCCAGCAGTACAAAATGGGGACAGGCCAACACCGGGGAGCTGTTTTTT CASSTKWGQANTGELFF
. TRBD1 TRBJ1-2 TRBV4-1 TGCGCCAGCAGCCAAGAGAGGCCGGACAGGGTTCTTTTGGGTGGCTACACCTTC CASSQERPDRVLLGGYTF
. TRBD1 TRBJ2-2 TRBV5-1 TGCGCCAGCAGCCCATGGACAGGGGGGACCGGGGAGCTGTTTTTT CASSPWTGGTGELFF
. . TRBJ2-2 TRBV10-3 TGTGCCATCAGACCCAGTCAGGCCAACACCGGGGAGCTGTTTTTT CAIRPSQANTGELFF
. . TRBJ2-2 TRBV11-3 TGTGCCAGCAGCTCAATAACAGGGACCGGGGAGCTGTTTTTT CASSSITGTGELFF
. . TRBJ1-2 TRBV5-1 TGCGCCAGCAGCTTGGCCATCGCAGGGACAAACTATGGCTACACCTTC CASSLAIAGTNYGYTF
. TRBD1 TRBJ2-7 TRBV4-3 TGCGCCAGCAGCCAAGAACAGGGGTGCTACGAGCAGTACTTC CASSQEQGCYEQYF
. . TRBJ2-5 TRBV6-6 TGTGCCAGCAGTACCCCTTGGGGGGAATTTCGAGAGACCCAGTACTTC CASSTPWGEFRETQYF
. TRBD2 TRBJ2-5 TRBV15 TGTGCCACCAGCGGCAGGGACTATTTAGAGACCCAGTACTTC CATSGRDYLETQYF
. TRBD2 TRBJ2-2 TRBV7-2 TGTGCCAGCAGCTCCGGGCTAGCGGGGAACACGCCCGGGGAGCTGTTTTTT CASSSGLAGNTPGELFF
. TRBD2 TRBJ2-1 TRBV7-6 TGTGCCAGCAGCTTAGCGCTAAGGAGCGGCGGGAGTAGAAATGAGCAGTTCTTC CASSLALRSGGSRNEQFF
. . TRBJ1-5 TRBV6-6 TGTGCCAGCAGCCCGGGGGGAAGAAATCAGCCCCAGCATTTT CASSPGGRNQPQHF
once TRBD2 TRBJ2-1 TRBV4-3 TGCGCCAGCAGCCCGGGACTACATTTAAACAATGAGCAGTTCTTC CASSPGLHLNNEQFF
. . TRBJ1-5 TRBV6-5 TGTGCCAGCAGTTTAGGGGGGGGCAGCAATCAGCCCCAGCATTTT CASSLGGGSNQPQHF
. . TRBJ1-2 TRBV5-1 TGCGCCAGCAGCTTGGCCACAGGGCACTATGGCTACACCTTC CASSLATGHYGYTF
. . TRBJ1-5 TRBV6-6 TGTGCCAGCAACTCAGGGGCGGGCAATCAGCCCCAGCATTTT CASNSGAGNQPQHF
. . TRBJ1-5 TRBV27 TGTGCCAGCATATTTCAGCCCCAGCATTTT CASIFQPQHF
. TRBD2 TRBJ2-1 TRBV5-1 TGCGCCAGCAGCCCGATCGGGACTAGCGGGAGTAAGTACAATGAGCAGTTCTTC CASSPIGTSGSKYNEQFF
. TRBD1 TRBJ1-2 TRBV6-5 TGTGCCAGCAGTTACCCCGGACAGGGCAGGGCCACCTTC CASSYPGQGRATF
. TRBD1 TRBJ1-4 TRBV4-3 TGCGCCAGCAGCCAGAGAGGGACAGGGGGGGAAAAACTGTTTTTT CASSQRGTGGEKLFF
once TRBD1 TRBJ1-1 TRBV6-5 TGTGCCAGCCATCGGGGGGGGACAGGGGGAACTGAAGCTTTCTTT CASHRGGTGGTEAFF
. . TRBJ2-7 TRBV4-2 TGTGCCAGCAGCCAAGTAACGCGTCCAGGGGAATTCTACGAGCAGTACTTC CASSQVTRPGEFYEQYF
. TRBD2 TRBJ2-1 TRBV27 TGTGCCTCAAAGGTAGCGGGATCCCATGAGCAGTTCTTC CASKVAGSHEQFF
. . TRBJ1-2 TRBV30 TGTGCCTGGGCCAGCGGAGCGTATGGCTACACCTTC CAWASGAYGYTF
. TRBD2 TRBJ2-7 TRBV6-5 TGTGCCAGCAGTTCCCGGGGAGCGGGAGGTTACGAGCAGTACTTC CASSSRGAGGYEQYF
. . TRBJ2-5 TRBV2 TGTGCCAGCAGGGACTACCGAGAGACCCAGTACTTC CASRDYRETQYF